This TCR beta chain originates from a study of T cells in Graves' hyperthyroidism and ophthalmopathy. Study outcomes and limitations: Most clonotypes that expanded in the thyroid above 0.001 also showed up in blood.

CDR3 size: 13 residues. CDR1 is MNHEY, CDR2 SMNVEV, per germline (reference sequence). Trimming removed 6 bases from V and 5 bases from J, with 10 bases in between. Amplification of TCR beta CDR3 regions was performed using RNA transcripts as template. The HTBI primer set served for first-round RT-PCR of the TCR CDR3. MiXCR was run by TCRdb on the multiplex PCR reads, yielding one entry per CDR3 protein. This table holds some 360,000 distinct CDR3 sequences, around 13% found once. This clonotype was recorded at least ten times. Its specificity is unknown. On the basis of clinical symptoms, serum thyroxine and TRAb, thyroid ultrasound and orbital computed tomography, diagnoses were made.

Specimen: blood. This TCR came from a woman aged 55-70 years with Graves' hyperthyroidism. The chain is built from TRBV27 and TRBJ2-2; the D gene is possibly TRBD2 (5 bases). The CDR3 sequence is CASSRSGTGELFF. The CDR3 coding sequence is TGTGCCAGCAGCCGATCGGGAACCGGGGAGCTGTTTTTT.